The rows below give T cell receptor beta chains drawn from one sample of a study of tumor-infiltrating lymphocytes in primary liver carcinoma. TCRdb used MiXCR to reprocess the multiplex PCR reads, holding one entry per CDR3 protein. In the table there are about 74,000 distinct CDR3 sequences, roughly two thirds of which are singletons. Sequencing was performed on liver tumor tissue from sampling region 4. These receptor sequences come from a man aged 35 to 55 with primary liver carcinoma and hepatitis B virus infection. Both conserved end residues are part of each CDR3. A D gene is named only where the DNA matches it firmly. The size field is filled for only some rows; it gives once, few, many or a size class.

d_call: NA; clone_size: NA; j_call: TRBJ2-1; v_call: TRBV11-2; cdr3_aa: CASSLAGVSYNEQVF; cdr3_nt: TGTGCCAGCAGCTTAGCGGGGGTCTCCTATAATGAGCAGGTCTTC
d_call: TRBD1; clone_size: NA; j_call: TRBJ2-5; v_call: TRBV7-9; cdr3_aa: CASSLGNRGLQETQYF; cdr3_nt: TGTGCCAGCAGCTTAGGGAACAGGGGTCTCCAAGAGACCCAGTACTTC
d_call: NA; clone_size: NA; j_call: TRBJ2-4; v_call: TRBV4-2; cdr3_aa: CASSQELGGGQDIQYF; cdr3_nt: TGTGCCAGCAGCCAAGAATTAGGAGGAGGGCAGGACATTCAGTACTTC
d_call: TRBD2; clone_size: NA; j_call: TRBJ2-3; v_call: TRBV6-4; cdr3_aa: CASSDGLAGGGDTQYF; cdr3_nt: TGTGCCAGCAGTGATGGACTAGCGGGAGGAGGGGATACGCAGTATTTT
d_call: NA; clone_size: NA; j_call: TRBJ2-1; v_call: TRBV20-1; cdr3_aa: CSARVPSTDEQFF; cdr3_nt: TGCAGTGCTAGAGTCCCCTCCACCGATGAGCAGTTCTTC
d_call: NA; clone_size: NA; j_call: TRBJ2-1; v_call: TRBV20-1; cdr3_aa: CSTVSWEAFTNEQFF; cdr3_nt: TGCAGTACTGTCTCCTGGGAGGCCTTTACGAATGAGCAGTTCTTC
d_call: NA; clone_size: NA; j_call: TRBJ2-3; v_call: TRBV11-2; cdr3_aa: CASSLGPGGDTLYF; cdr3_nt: TGCGCCAGCAGTCTGGGACCCGGGGGAGATACGCTGTATTTT
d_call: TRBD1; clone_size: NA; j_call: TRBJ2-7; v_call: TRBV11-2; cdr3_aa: CANSTGQLYEQYF; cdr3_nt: TGTGCCAACAGTACGGGACAGCTATACGAGCAGTATTTC
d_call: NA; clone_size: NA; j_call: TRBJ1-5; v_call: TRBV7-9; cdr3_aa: CTSSPSNQPQHF; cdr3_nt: TGTACCAGCAGCCCTTCCAATCAGCCCCAGCATTTT
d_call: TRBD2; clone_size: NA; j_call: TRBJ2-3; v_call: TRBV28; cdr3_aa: CASSLGGTQKSPCF; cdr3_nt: TGTGCCAGCAGTTTGGGAGGGACGCAGAAAAGCCCGTGTTTT
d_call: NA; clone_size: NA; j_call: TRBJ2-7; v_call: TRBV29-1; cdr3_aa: CSVGSSYEQYF; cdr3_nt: TGTAGCGTGGGATCCAGCTACGAGCAGTACTTC
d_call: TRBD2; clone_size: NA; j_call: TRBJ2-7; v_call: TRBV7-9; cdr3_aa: CANSLWLAASTYEQYF; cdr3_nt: TGTGCCAACAGCTTATGGCTAGCGGCCTCCACCTACGAGCAGTACTTC
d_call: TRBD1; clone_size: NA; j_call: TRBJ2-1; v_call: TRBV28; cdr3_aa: CASKGPGQGVGEQFF; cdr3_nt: TGTGCCAGCAAGGGACCGGGACAGGGGGTCGGTGAGCAGTTCTTC
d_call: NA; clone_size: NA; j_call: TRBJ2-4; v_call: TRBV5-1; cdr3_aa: CANSPSGAGNTQYF; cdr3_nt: TGCGCCAACAGCCCGTCGGGGGCGGGGAACACTCAGTACTTC
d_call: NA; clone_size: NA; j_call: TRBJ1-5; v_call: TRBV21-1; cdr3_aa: CTSSRRVSNQPKHF; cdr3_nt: TGTACCAGCAGCCGACGCGTTAGCAATCAGCCCAAGCATTTT
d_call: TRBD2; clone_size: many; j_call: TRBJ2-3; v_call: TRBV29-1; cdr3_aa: CSVEDQSGRSADTQYF; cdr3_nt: TGCAGCGTTGAAGATCAGAGCGGGAGAAGTGCAGATACGCAGTATTTT
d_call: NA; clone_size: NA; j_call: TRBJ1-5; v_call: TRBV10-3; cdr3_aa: CGISDSDSKQPQHF; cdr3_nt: TGTGGCATCAGTGACTCGGATAGCAAACAGCCCCAGCATTTT
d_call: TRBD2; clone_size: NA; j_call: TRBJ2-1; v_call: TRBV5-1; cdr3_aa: CASSPGLAGVGRSYEQFF; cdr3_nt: TGCGCCAGCAGTCCAGGACTAGCGGGAGTCGGTCGTAGCTATGAACAGTTCTTC
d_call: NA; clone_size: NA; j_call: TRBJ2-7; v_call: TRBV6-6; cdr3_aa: CANTQMGVSPYEQYF; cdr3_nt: TGTGCCAACACCCAAATGGGGGTATCACCCTACGAGCAGTACTTC
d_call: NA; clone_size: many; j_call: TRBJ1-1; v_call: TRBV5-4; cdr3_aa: CASSFGRDTEAFF; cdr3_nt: TGTGCCAGCAGCTTTGGCAGGGACACTGAAGCTTTCTTT
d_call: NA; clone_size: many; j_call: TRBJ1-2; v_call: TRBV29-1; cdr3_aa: CSVDAKGTGYGYTF; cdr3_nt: TGCAGCGTTGATGCGAAGGGGACGGGCTATGGCTACACCTTC
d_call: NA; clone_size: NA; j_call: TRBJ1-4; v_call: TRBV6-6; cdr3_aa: CASTTGGHRGEEKLFF; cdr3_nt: TGTGCCAGCACTACCGGGGGACACCGGGGAGAAGAAAAACTGTTTTTT
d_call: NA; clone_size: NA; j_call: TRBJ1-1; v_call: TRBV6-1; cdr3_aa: CVSRARGAISEAFF; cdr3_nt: TGTGTCAGCAGAGCCCGGGGGGCTATATCTGAAGCTTTCTTT
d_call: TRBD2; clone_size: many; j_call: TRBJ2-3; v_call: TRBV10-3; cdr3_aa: CAISLAGVEDTQYF; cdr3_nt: TGTGCCATCAGCCTAGCGGGAGTTGAGGATACGCAGTATTTT
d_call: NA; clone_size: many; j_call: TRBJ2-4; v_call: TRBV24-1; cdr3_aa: CATSDPNGGGMYF; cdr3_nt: TGTGCCACCAGTGACCCAAACGGGGGCGGTATGTACTTC
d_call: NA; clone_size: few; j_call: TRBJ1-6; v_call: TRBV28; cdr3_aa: CASQDLTSYNSPLHF; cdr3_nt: TGTGCCAGCCAGGATTTGACGTCCTATAATTCACCCCTCCACTTT
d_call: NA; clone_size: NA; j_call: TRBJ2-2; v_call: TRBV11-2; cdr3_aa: CASSSRQSRGGELFF; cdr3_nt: TGTGCCAGCAGTAGCCGCCAGTCTAGAGGCGGGGAGCTGTTTTTT
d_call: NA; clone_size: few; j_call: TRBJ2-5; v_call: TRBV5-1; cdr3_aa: CASSLQGMDQETQYF; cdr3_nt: TGCGCCAGCAGCTTGCAGGGTATGGACCAAGAGACCCAGTACTTC
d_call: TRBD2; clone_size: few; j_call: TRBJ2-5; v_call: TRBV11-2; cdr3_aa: CASSLGLAGYETRYF; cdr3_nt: TGTGCCAGCAGCTTAGGGCTAGCGGGATATGAGACCCGGTACTTC
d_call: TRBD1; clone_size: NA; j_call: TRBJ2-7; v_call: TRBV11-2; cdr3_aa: CASSPSRTGYAYEQYF; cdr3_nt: TGTGCCAGCAGCCCCTCCCGGACAGGGTACGCCTACGAGCAGTACTTC
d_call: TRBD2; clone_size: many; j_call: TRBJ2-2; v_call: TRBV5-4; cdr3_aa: CASSSGGSGMNTGELFF; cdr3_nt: TGTGCCAGCAGCTCCGGGGGTAGCGGGATGAACACCGGGGAGCTGTTTTTT